This TCR beta chain was identified in a study of blood T cells in healthy people across ages. V lost 4 bases to trimming and J lost 4 bases; unmatched junction nucleotides: 5. The CDR3 has 16 residues. In germline, CDR1 is LGHDT, CDR2 YNNKEL (reference sequence). Study-level results: In older individuals, TCR beta diversity per million T cells was lower, falling roughly linearly with age.

Details on this clonotype: Antigen specificity is unknown.

Then a second PCR, running about 6 to 12 cycles, was carried out with a sample-barcoded 5' primer and a J-beta primer mix. One entry per CDR3 protein, called by TCRdb with MiXCR from the 5' RACE reads. This repertoire shows about 640,000 distinct CDR3 sequences, under 70% found once; its top ten account for 30% to 40%. The sequence came from a man aged 55 to 70 in good health. The V gene is TRBV3-1, the J gene TRBJ2-6, with TRBD1 identical over 9 bases. The sample was blood. This CDR3 reads CASSPGQGRGANVLTF. CDR3 DNA sequence: TGTGCCAGCAGCCCGGGACAGGGACGAGGGGCCAACGTCCTGACTTTC.